The 31 T cell receptor beta chains below were found in one sample sequenced in a study of CD8 T cells in ankylosing spondylitis. TCRdb re-analysed the 5' RACE reads in MiXCR, keeping a single row per CDR3 protein. The table has about 240,000 distinct CDR3 sequences, around 11% seen once. The sequenced sample consisted of blood, either unsorted or a sorted T cell fraction (not recorded which). These receptors were collected from a male donor with ankylosing spondylitis or in good health (not recorded which).

This chain joins TRBV7-9 and TRBJ1-2, with D uncertain. V was clipped by 1 base and J by 8 bases, with 8 bases between them. The germline V gene encodes CDR1 SEHNR and CDR2 FQNEAQ (reference sequence). This CDR3 region has 12 residues. This CDR3 reads CASSLVDLGYTF. The CDR3 nucleotides are TGTGCCAGCAGCTTAGTCGACTTGGGCTACACCTTC.

In its sample, this clonotype was seen many times. The chain combines TRBV12-3 or TRBV12-4 with TRBJ2-6; D is uncertain. The ends were cut back, 9 bases at V and 3 bases at J, with 6 bases in the middle. The CDR3 has 12 residues. The CDR3 DNA reads as TGTGCCAGACCTGATGGGGCCAACGTCCTGACTTTC. Protein product: CARPDGANVLTF.

This clonotype occurred many times. This rearrangement joins TRBV11-2 to TRBJ1-3; no firm D call. This CDR3 has 11 amino acids. V lost 6 bases and J lost 3, with 3 bases in between. Per the germline V gene, CDR1 is SGHAT and CDR2 is FQNNGV. The CDR3 region is CASRVGNTIYF. CDR3 in DNA: TGTGCCAGCAGGGTTGGAAACACCATATATTTT. Full variable domain (rest looked up from reference TRBV11-2 and TRBJ1-3): EAGVAQSPRYKIIEKRQSVAFWCNPISGHATLYWYQQILGQGPKLLIQFQNNGVVDDSQLPKDRFSAERLKGVDSTLKIQPAKLEDSAVYLCASRVGNTIYFGEGSWLTVV.

This clonotype was counted at least ten times. CDR3 in DNA: TGCGCCAGCAGCGGAGGGACAGGGGGCACTGAAGCTTTCTTT. It translates to CASSGGTGGTEAFF. The chain joins TRBV5-1 to TRBJ1-1; the match to TRBD1 covers 11 bases. The CDR3 length is 14 residues. Germline V gene data show CDR1 as SGHRS and CDR2 as YFSETQ. V lost 4 bases to trimming and J lost 4 bases; unmatched junction nucleotides: 3.

This clonotype occurred many times. CDR3 bases: TGTGCCAGCAGTTTAAAGGGGGTTAGCGGCTACGAGCAGTACTTC. Amino acid sequence: CASSLKGVSGYEQYF. The chain is built from TRBV12-3 or TRBV12-4 and TRBJ2-7; D tentatively fits TRBD1 or TRBD2 (6 bases each). The CDR3 spans 15 residues. V lost 2 bases to trimming and J lost 3 bases, with 14 bases between them.

This clonotype turned up a few times. The chain links TRBV7-9 to TRBJ2-1, with TRBD2 identical over 10 bases. The germline V gene has CDR1 SEHNR and CDR2 FQNEAQ (reference sequence). The ends lost 3 bases at V and 8 bases at J; junction bases unmatched: 1. The CDR3 sequence is 13 residues long. In nucleotides, the CDR3 is TGTGCCAGCAGCTTTCTAGCGGGGGATGAGCAGTTCTTC. This sequence encodes CASSFLAGDEQFF. Drawing the rest from reference TRBV7-9 and TRBJ2-1, the complete variable domain is DTGVSQNPRHKITKRGQNVTFRCDPISEHNRLYWYRQTLGQGPEFLTYFQNEAQLEKSRLLSDRFSAERPKGSFSTLEIQRTEQGDSAMYLCASSFLAGDEQFFGPGTRLTVL.

This clonotype was counted between two and nine times. A much larger clone lies one base from this, so it may be a read error. The rearrangement links TRBV5-1 to TRBJ2-4, with D perhaps matching TRBD2 (5 bases). Germline-derived CDR1 and CDR2 are SGHRS and YFSETQ. The CDR3 spans 15 residues. The CDR3 here is CTSSSGLIAKNIQYF. Written as DNA, the CDR3 is TGCACCAGCAGCTCAGGACTTATAGCCAAAAACATTCAGTACTTC. The full variable domain, in which reference TRBV5-1 and TRBJ2-4 provide the parts outside the CDR3, is KAGVTQTPRYLIKTRGQQVTLSCSPISGHRSVSWYQQTPGQGLQFLFEYFSETQRNKGNFPGRFSGRQFSNSRSEMNVSTLELGDSALYLCTSSSGLIAKNIQYFGAGTRLSVL.

This clonotype was found many times. The chain employs TRBV5-1 and TRBJ2-7; D gene uncertain. V was cut by 0 bases and J by 0 bases, with 10 bases left in between. In germline, CDR1 is SGHRS, CDR2 YFSETQ. CDR3 length: 15 residues. The CDR3 spells CASSLGPGYSYEQYF. The CDR3 DNA is TGCGCCAGCAGCTTGGGTCCGGGTTACTCCTACGAGCAGTACTTC.

This rearrangement joins TRBV6-5 to TRBJ1-3; D not resolved. The CDR3 spans 13 residues. Germline V gene sequence: CDR1 MNHEY, CDR2 SVGAGI. V gave up 6 bases and J gave up 4 bases, with 10 bases separating them. CDR3 in DNA: TGTGCCAGCAGATATACTGAAGGAAACACCATATATTTT. Translation gives CASRYTEGNTIYF.

This clonotype has at least ten counts. This chain uses TRBV5-1 with TRBJ2-7; tentatively, D is TRBD2 (5 bases). Germline V CDR1 and CDR2: SGHRS, YFSETQ. V was trimmed by 0 bases and J by 5 bases, leaving 12 bases between them. This CDR3 region has 14 residues. The CDR3 region is CASSLGRGSDEQYF. CDR3 DNA sequence: TGCGCCAGCAGCTTGGGACGAGGTAGCGACGAGCAGTACTTC.

This clonotype was seen many times. This sequence joins TRBV6-1 and TRBJ1-1; 10 nucleotides match TRBD1. Trimming cost V 6 bases and J 1 base; bases outside gene matches: 8. This CDR3 comprises 16 residues. Germline V gene data show CDR1 as MNHNS and CDR2 as SASEGT. As DNA, the CDR3 is TGTGCCAGCAGGAGGGGACAGGGGACTACGAACACTGAAGCTTTCTTT. It specifies CASRRGQGTTNTEAFF.

The CDR3 here is CASSSSGSPKRGTGELFF. The CDR3, as DNA: TGTGCCAGCAGCTCTAGCGGGAGTCCCAAAAGGGGAACCGGGGAGCTGTTTTTT. The chain has TRBV27 and TRBJ2-2, with 10 bases fitting TRBD2. The CDR3 totals 18 residues. V lost 6 bases, J lost 5 bases, and 15 bases stayed unmatched. The germline gives CDR1 MNHEY, CDR2 SMNVEV (reference sequence).

This clonotype was recorded many times. The V gene is TRBV10-3, the J gene TRBJ2-1, with TRBD2 identical over 9 bases. The germline V gene has CDR1 ENHRY and CDR2 SYGVKD. J was trimmed by 6 bases and V by 1 base; bases with no gene match: 7. This CDR3 is 16 amino acids long. The DNA for the CDR3 is TGTGCCATCAGTGAGTATGGAAGCGGGGGGCCCAATGAGCAGTTCTTC. Translating gives CAISEYGSGGPNEQFF.

With respect to this clonotype: A much larger clone lies a single base off, so this may be a read error. V gene TRBV20-1 combines with J gene TRBJ2-2, with 7 positions matching TRBD2. The CDR3 covers 15 residues. With 6 bases clipped from V and 1 base from J, the junction kept 8 bases outside the gene matches. CDR1 is DFQATT, CDR2 SNEGSKA, per germline (reference sequence). CDR3 DNA: TGCAGTGCCAAAGGGAGGGGAATGAACACCGGGGAGCTGTTTTTT. Translated, it gives CSAKGRGMNTGELFF.

The chain employs TRBV7-9 and TRBJ2-7, with TRBD1 identical over 8 bases. V lost 2 bases to trimming and J lost 0 bases; unmatched junction nucleotides: 9. This CDR3 is built from 17 residues. Per the germline V gene, CDR1 is SEHNR and CDR2 is FQNEAQ (reference sequence). CDR3 nucleotides: TGTGCCAGCAGCTTACTAACCGGGACAGGAAGCTCCTACGAGCAGTACTTC. Residues: CASSLLTGTGSSYEQYF.

This clonotype occurred many times. The V and J genes are TRBV7-6 and TRBJ2-1; D is undetermined. This CDR3 has 15 residues. In germline, CDR1 is SGHVS, CDR2 FNYEAQ. Trimming stripped 1 base from V and 6 bases from J, with 13 bases between. The CDR3 DNA reads as TGTGCCAGCAGCTTAGGATCCCCAGGATCCAATGAGCAGTTCTTC. Its protein is CASSLGSPGSNEQFF.

This clonotype appeared a single time. The rearrangement uses TRBV6-5 and TRBJ2-6; maybe TRBD1 (5 bases). The CDR3 sequence is 18 residues long. Trimming removed 8 bases at V and 0 bases at J, with 20 bases between. Per the germline V gene, CDR1 is MNHEY and CDR2 is SVGAGI. The DNA of the CDR3 is TGTGCCAGCGCAACAACCCAGGGCTTAGGCTCTGGGGCCAACGTCCTGACTTTC. Translated, it gives CASATTQGLGSGANVLTF.

This chain links TRBV7-2 with TRBJ2-7; either TRBD1 or TRBD2 may supply D (5 bases each). V was trimmed by 3 bases and J by 4 bases, leaving 16 bases between them. The CDR3 length is 15 residues. Germline CDR1 is SGHTA and CDR2 is FQGNSA. CDR3 in amino acids: CASSFIPGREYEQYF. The CDR3 bases are TGTGCCAGCAGCTTTATTCCGGGCAGGGAGTACGAGCAGTACTTC.

This clonotype was observed many times. The V call is TRBV3-1, the J call TRBJ2-1, with 7 nucleotides matching TRBD2. CDR3 length: 15 residues. Trimming took 3 bases from V and 0 from J; bases not matched to a gene: 2. Per germline, CDR1 LGHDT and CDR2 YNNKEL (reference sequence). This CDR3 is CASSHAGVSYNEQFF. The CDR3 DNA sequence: TGTGCCAGCAGCCACGCGGGGGTCTCCTACAATGAGCAGTTCTTC.

This clonotype was recorded many times. The chain carries TRBV5-1 and TRBJ2-3; perhaps TRBD1 as D (5 bases). CDR1 is SGHRS and CDR2 is YFSETQ in the germline V gene. This CDR3 has 14 amino acids. V dropped 4 bases and J dropped 3 bases, with 12 bases sitting between them. This CDR3 reads CASSRRQGTDTQYF. CDR3 in DNA: TGCGCCAGCAGCCGACGGCAGGGAACAGATACGCAGTATTTT.

This clonotype was counted many times. This chain links TRBV27 with TRBJ2-7; no firm D call. Trimming removed 5 bases from V and 9 bases from J, with 11 bases in between. Germline values: CDR1 MNHEY, CDR2 SMNVEV (reference sequence). The CDR3 extends over 11 amino acids. The CDR3 spells CASSTGMVQYF. The CDR3 nucleotides read TGTGCCAGCAGTACCGGTATGGTGCAGTACTTC.

This clonotype was seen ten or more times. The CDR3 nucleotides are TGCGCCAGCAGCTTGGGACTAGCGGACAATGAGCAGTTCTTC. Translating gives CASSLGLADNEQFF. The chain links TRBV5-1 to TRBJ2-1, with 9 bases identical to TRBD2. The CDR3 runs 14 residues. Germline V gene lookup returns CDR1 SGHRS and CDR2 YFSETQ. V lost 0 bases, J lost 5 bases, and 0 bases stayed unmatched.

The chain is built from TRBV7-6 and TRBJ1-1; no clear D. The germline V gene has CDR1 SGHVS and CDR2 FNYEAQ. CDR3 length equals 16 residues. V dropped 5 bases and J dropped 2 bases, with 18 bases sitting between them. The CDR3 nucleotides read TGTGCCAGCAGCCAACGCTACAGAGCGGGTAACACTGAAGCTTTCTTT. Protein product: CASSQRYRAGNTEAFF. The entire variable domain, with the rest obtained from reference TRBV7-6 and TRBJ1-1, is as follows: GAGVSQSPRYKVTKRGQDVALRCDPISGHVSLYWYRQALGQGPEFLTYFNYEAQQDKSGLPNDRFSAERPEGSISTLTIQRTEQRDSAMYRCASSQRYRAGNTEAFFGQGTRLTVV.

The sample holds many counts of this clonotype. The V and J genes are TRBV2 and TRBJ2-2, with D perhaps being TRBD1 or TRBD2 (5 bases each). Trimming removed 8 bases at V and 5 bases at J, with 18 bases between. In germline, CDR1 is SNHLY, CDR2 FYNNEI. The CDR3 has 15 amino acids. In DNA form, the CDR3 reads TGTGCCAGCTGCAGGGTGAATGAGGGAACCGGGGAGCTGTTTTTT. Translated, it gives CASCRVNEGTGELFF.

This clonotype was detected ten times or more. The chain couples TRBV29-1 to TRBJ1-1; maybe TRBD1 (6 bases). The V end lost 3 bases, the J end lost 1 base, and 9 bases lay between the germline ends. The length of the CDR3 is 13 residues. Germline V gene data show CDR1 as SQVTM and CDR2 as ANQGSEA. The CDR3 is CSVEGHRNTEAFF. The DNA of the CDR3 is TGCAGCGTTGAGGGACACCGGAACACTGAAGCTTTCTTT.

In its sample, this clonotype was seen many times. The chain carries TRBV20-1 and TRBJ2-5; D is unclear. Trimming removed 4 bases from V and 5 bases from J, with 11 bases in between. The length of the CDR3 is 12 residues. Germline V CDR1 and CDR2: DFQATT, SNEGSKA (reference sequence). The CDR3 nucleotides are TGCAGTGCTACACGGCTTTATGAGACCCAGTACTTC. This gives the protein CSATRLYETQYF.

The table lists this clonotype with a few counts. The chain couples TRBV7-2 to TRBJ2-3; no firm D call. The CDR3 has 14 residues. Per the germline V gene, CDR1 is SGHTA and CDR2 is FQGNSA. Between the trimmed V and J ends, which lost 0 bases and 3 bases, there was a span of 7 bases. The CDR3: CASSLASMTDTQYF. The CDR3, as DNA: TGTGCCAGCAGCTTAGCCAGCATGACAGATACGCAGTATTTT.

This clonotype was picked up many times. The CDR3 protein is CASSKAGGGQETQYF. In nucleotides, the CDR3 is TGTGCCAGCAGCAAGGCGGGCGGGGGGCAAGAGACCCAGTACTTC. The rearrangement links TRBV7-3 to TRBJ2-5; 8 nucleotides match TRBD2. This CDR3 spans 15 amino acids. Per germline, CDR1 SGHTA and CDR2 FQGTGA. Trimming removed 5 bases from V and 2 bases from J; junction bases left unmatched: 7.

This clonotype showed up many times. The genes are TRBV15 and TRBJ2-7, with 10 bases that match TRBD2. The CDR3 runs 15 residues. Germline V gene sequence: CDR1 LNHNV, CDR2 YYDKDF (reference sequence). The junction had 3 bases not matched to a gene; V was cut back by 2 bases and J by 2 bases. The CDR3 coding sequence is TGTGCCACCAGCAGAATAACTAGCGGGGCCTACGAGCAGTACTTC. Translated, it gives CATSRITSGAYEQYF.

This clonotype was counted ten times or more. The genes are TRBV12-3 or TRBV12-4 and TRBJ2-1; no definite D call. The CDR3 contains 16 residues. The V end lost 5 bases, the J end lost 1 base, and 15 bases lay between the germline ends. Here the CDR3 reads CASSPRGGRSYNEQFF. The CDR3 DNA is TGTGCCAGCAGTCCTCGTGGCGGCCGGTCCTACAATGAGCAGTTCTTC.

This clonotype was observed many times. V usage is TRBV5-1 and J usage is TRBJ2-2; TRBD2 is a possible D gene (5 bases). This CDR3 has 15 amino acids. Per germline, CDR1 SGHRS and CDR2 YFSETQ. Trimming left V 6 bases short and J 6 bases short, with 18 bases between. The CDR3 protein is CASTSSPAAAGELFF. The CDR3 bases are TGCGCCAGCACCTCCTCCCCAGCGGCGGCCGGGGAGCTGTTTTTT. Looking up the rest from reference TRBV5-1 and TRBJ2-2 gives the full variable domain: KAGVTQTPRYLIKTRGQQVTLSCSPISGHRSVSWYQQTPGQGLQFLFEYFSETQRNKGNFPGRFSGRQFSNSRSEMNVSTLELGDSALYLCASTSSPAAAGELFFGEGSRLTVL.